This TCR beta chain emerged from a study of cytotoxic CD8 clonotypes in ibrutinib-treated CLL (dated by TCRdb to the early 2020s). About the investigation overall: The cohort had 11 relapsed/refractory and 15 treatment-naive patients; some 17 were IGHV unmutated. Partial responses were observed in about 24 patients and complete responses in 2; after a median follow-up of around 64 months, remission was maintained in some 14 patients and progression was observed in roughly twelve. Of the approximately 91 people in the trial, around 25 had longitudinal samples available. On average, each sample had roughly 230,000 productive templates and around 100,000 productive rearrangements. The response samples were drawn at a median of roughly twelve months into treatment, with a range of roughly 6 to 36 months. Cryopreserved peripheral blood mononuclear cells were collected at three points: before therapy, at response, and at either sustained remission or disease progression. Every sample from remission and from progressive disease was obtained while the patients were still on ibrutinib. The paper's findings and limits, for the study overall: Lymph node repertoires were not examined, and the timing of sampling was not matched between patients in sustained remission and those whose disease progressed. An increase in clonality was observed at ibrutinib response, with clonality remaining stable during sustained remission and falling back toward baseline at progression. Baseline clonality was found to be higher than that of age-matched healthy donors and was strongly correlated with circulating CD8+ T-cell counts. Public clonotypes were found to be uncommon and were observed to contract or remain stable during treatment; the increase in clonality was shown to reflect expansion of private clonotypes at ibrutinib response.

Trimming removed 5 bases from V and 0 bases from J; the gene matches leave 8 bases unexplained. CDR1 is given as SQVTM and CDR2 as ANQGSEA, both from the germline V gene. The CDR3 runs 15 residues from the cysteine to the phenylalanine. The read is trimmed to its CDR3 DNA, 45 bases read in frame from base 1. Concerning this clone itself: Its recognized antigen is unknown. No base quality information exists; no much larger clone differs at one position.

For TCR beta library preparation, 1.5 to 2.5 micrograms of genomic DNA was extracted from cryopreserved PBMCs. Longitudinal blood samples from CLL patients on ibrutinib monotherapy underwent high-throughput TCR beta sequencing. Patients were enrolled in a phase 2 open-label single-center ibrutinib monotherapy trial. A MiSeq instrument was used for deep resolution sequencing, which targeted depths ranging from 1 in 1 million up to 1 in 200,000 T cells, with coverage averaging 10x for each clonotype. TCR beta libraries were generated with the immunoSEQ hsTCRB Kit. Regarding the original processing steps: The data were analyzed with ImmunoSEQ Analyzer and ImmunoSEQ Data Assistant, and V, D and J gene assignments followed IMGT definitions. Clonality, which ranges from 0 to 1, was calculated by subtracting the normalized Shannon entropy of productive rearrangement frequencies from one. Only overrepresented clonotypes making up at least 0.05% of each patient's repertoire were included in the public clonotype analysis. Approximately 13 age-matched healthy donor repertoires from immuneACCESS served as clonality controls. TCRdb holds this immuneACCESS table with in-frame rearrangements only. Some clones are missing; in checked studies, unresolved V genes explain under half, and the rest has no known cause. V and J calls plus clone size are reproduced from that table; the DNA served to infer D and trimming. The sample has hundreds of thousands of clones on record, around 66% of them singletons. Jointly, the top ten make up about 6.7% of the sample.

The source was PBMCs, collected after 36 months of ibrutinib treatment. In this chain, TRBV29-1 is recombined with TRBJ1-1; 8 bases in the junction line up with TRBD1. This clonotype was sampled from a human donor with chronic lymphocytic leukemia. The CDR3 loop reads CSVTGGTNMNTEAFF. In nucleotides, the sequence is TGCAGCGTTACAGGGGGGACTAACATGAACACTGAAGCTTTCTTT.